The sequence of this T cell receptor beta chain was determined in a study of T-cell memory formation after mild COVID-19 (dated by TCRdb to the early 2020s). As for the study more broadly: Most TCR sequence clusters were specific to one of the two donors. In a couple of donors, T-cell clones that expanded and contracted after mild COVID-19 were followed by sequencing TCRalpha and TCRbeta repertoires longitudinally. The cohort comprised two young, previously healthy adult volunteers, one female and one male. Results and caveats for the whole study, not just this receptor: Whether the second-wave clones peaking on day 37 were SARS-CoV-2 specific was not confirmed. Only a couple of mild cases were covered in the study, and larger cohorts including severe cases with pre-infection samples were considered necessary. Clones that contracted from day 15 to 85 showed balanced CD4/CD8 phenotypes, whereas a second wave of clones that expanded from day 15 to 37 leaned towards CD4+. Contracting CD4+ clones appeared mostly in the CM and EM memory subsets, whereas CD8+ clones were enriched in EMRA. Some responding clones were detected in pre-infection memory, suggesting pre-existing cross-reactive memory T cells joined the SARS-CoV-2 response.

The CDR3 has 15 amino acids, counting the end cysteine and phenylalanine. Of the read, only the CDR3 DNA is kept; its 45 bases are in frame from base 1. Trimming takes 6 bases off V and 8 bases off J; junction bases not matched to a gene: 12. PBMCs were isolated by Ficoll-Paque density gradient centrifugation. Instrument on record: Illumina NovaSeq 6000. TCRalpha and TCRbeta cDNA libraries were constructed by 5'RACE with constant-segment primers, with sample barcodes and unique molecular identifiers being introduced. Trizol reagent was used to extract RNA from every sample. Libraries were amplified in two PCR steps, with a second sample barcode and Illumina TruSeq adapters added in the second step. Sequencing of the libraries was done on an Illumina NovaSeq, producing 2 x 150 bp paired-end reads. The paper's data handling went like this. The reads were demultiplexed and collapsed into UMI-guided consensus sequences using migec v1.2.7. Using mixcr v2.1.11, UMI consensuses were aligned to TRA and TRB V and J templates and then assembled into clonotypes. A clonotype was counted as expanded or contracted only when both edgeR and NoisET called the clonotype significant, with the noise models trained on biological replicates. edgeR calls used a false discovery rate-adjusted p below 0.01 and a log2 fold-change threshold of 1. As an exploratory analysis of dynamics, max-normalized trajectories of the 1000 most abundant clonotypes were examined by PCA with hierarchical clustering. The CD4 or CD8 phenotype of responding clones was assigned using the separately sequenced CD4+ and CD8+ repertoires. Using fastp trimming at Q25 and MiXCR clonotype assembly, TCRdb reanalyzed the public sequencing data and kept in-frame beta chains. Identical CDR3 proteins give one entry, which carries the most common genes and DNA. Clone size and V and J calls follow TCRdb, not the original study. The sample table holds some 49,000 distinct CDR3 sequences, of which 27% were seen once. In total, the top ten clones hold around two fifths of the sample.

The table lists this clonotype with a few counts. The antigen it binds to is not known. Base qualities are missing; no much larger clone stands one base away. The chain couples TRBV12-3 or TRBV12-4 to TRBJ2-1; TRBD2 agrees with 8 junctional bases. The sequence was collected from a man between 18 and 35 years old who had mild COVID-19 (a few samples of this study predate the infection). The sample titles of this study are shuffled in the database, so cell type and time point are left out; the donor was told from shared clones. The sequenced sample was PBMCs or a T cell subset sorted from them (not recorded which). CDR3 protein: CASRSGTREKYEQFF. The nucleotides are TGTGCCAGCAGATCCGGGACTAGGGAGAAGTATGAGCAGTTCTTC.